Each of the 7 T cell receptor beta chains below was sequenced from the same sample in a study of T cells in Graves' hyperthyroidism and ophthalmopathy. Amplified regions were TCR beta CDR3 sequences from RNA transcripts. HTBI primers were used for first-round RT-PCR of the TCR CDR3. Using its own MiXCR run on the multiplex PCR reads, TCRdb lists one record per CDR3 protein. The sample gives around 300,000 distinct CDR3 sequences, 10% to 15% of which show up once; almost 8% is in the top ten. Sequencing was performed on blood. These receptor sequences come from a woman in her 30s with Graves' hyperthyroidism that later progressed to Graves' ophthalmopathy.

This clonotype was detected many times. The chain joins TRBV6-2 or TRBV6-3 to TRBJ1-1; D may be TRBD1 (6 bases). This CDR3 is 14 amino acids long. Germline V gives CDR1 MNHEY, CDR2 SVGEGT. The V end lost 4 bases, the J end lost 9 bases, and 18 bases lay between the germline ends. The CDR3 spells CASSSTGGRDKAFF. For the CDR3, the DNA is TGTGCCAGCAGTTCCACGGGGGGCAGGGATAAAGCTTTCTTT.

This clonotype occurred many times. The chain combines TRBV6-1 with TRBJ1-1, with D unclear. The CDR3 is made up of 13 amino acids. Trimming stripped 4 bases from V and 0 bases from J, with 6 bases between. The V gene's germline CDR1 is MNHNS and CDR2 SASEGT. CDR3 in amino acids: CASSGDMNTEAFF. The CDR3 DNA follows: TGTGCCAGCAGTGGTGACATGAACACTGAAGCTTTCTTT.

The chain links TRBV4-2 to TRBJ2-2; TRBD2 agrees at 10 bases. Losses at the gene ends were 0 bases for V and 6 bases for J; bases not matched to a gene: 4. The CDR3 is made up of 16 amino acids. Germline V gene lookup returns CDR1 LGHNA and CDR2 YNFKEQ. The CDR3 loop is CASSQEASGRAGELFF. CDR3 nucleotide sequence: TGTGCCAGCAGCCAAGAAGCTAGCGGGAGAGCCGGGGAGCTGTTTTTT.

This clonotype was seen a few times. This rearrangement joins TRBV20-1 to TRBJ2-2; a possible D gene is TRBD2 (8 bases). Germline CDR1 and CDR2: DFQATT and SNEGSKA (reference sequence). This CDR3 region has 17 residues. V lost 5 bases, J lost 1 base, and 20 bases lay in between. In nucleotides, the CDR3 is TGCAGTGCTGGGGGACAGATGACTAGCGAGAACACCGGGGAGCTGTTTTTT. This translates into CSAGGQMTSENTGELFF.

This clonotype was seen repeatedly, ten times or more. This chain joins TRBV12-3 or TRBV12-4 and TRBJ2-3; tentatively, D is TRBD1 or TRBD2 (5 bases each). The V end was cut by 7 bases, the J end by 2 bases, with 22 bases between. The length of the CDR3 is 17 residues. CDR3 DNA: TGTGCCAGCAACCTACTAGTAGGGGCCAAGATCACAGATACGCAGTATTTT. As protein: CASNLLVGAKITDTQYF.

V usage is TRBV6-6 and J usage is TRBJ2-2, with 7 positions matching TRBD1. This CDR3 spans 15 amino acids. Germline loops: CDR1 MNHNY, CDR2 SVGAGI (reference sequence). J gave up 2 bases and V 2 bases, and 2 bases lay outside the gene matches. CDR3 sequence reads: CASSYGTVNTGELFF. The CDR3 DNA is TGTGCCAGCAGTTACGGGACAGTCAACACCGGGGAGCTGTTTTTT.

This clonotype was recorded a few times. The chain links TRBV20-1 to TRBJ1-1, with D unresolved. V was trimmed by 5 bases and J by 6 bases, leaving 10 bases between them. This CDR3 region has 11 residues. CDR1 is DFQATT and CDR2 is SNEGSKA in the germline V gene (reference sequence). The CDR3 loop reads CSAPEESEAFF. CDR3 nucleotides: TGCAGTGCTCCAGAGGAATCTGAAGCTTTCTTT.